This record looks at one TCR beta chain sequence and its context. Methods used by the authors: Nucleated cell number was recorded as an estimate derived from reference gene primer amplification. Clones were read by immunoSEQ multiplex PCR, and TCRdb kept only the in-frame ones, dropping some. That table furnishes V, J and clone size, whereas the DNA furnished D and trimming. The sample lists 190,000 or so clones, around 94% occurring once. The data derive from a study of blood T cell repertoires in COVID-19. Study information: The origin of the acute and convalescent COVID-19 samples was the United States, Italy and Spain.

While infection was still active, Seattle patients were enrolled and then followed longitudinally. CDR3 length equals 15 residues. V lost 2 bases to trimming and J lost 3 bases; unmatched junction nucleotides: 1. Germline CDR1 and CDR2: MNHEY and SVGAGI. This receptor was obtained from a man between 25 and 39 years old with COVID-19, enrolled during active disease. V and J are TRBV6-5 and TRBJ1-3; 10 bases align to TRBD1. The sequenced sample was peripheral blood. The CDR3 coding sequence is TGTGCCAGCAGTTACGGGACAGGGGTTGGAAACACCATATATTTT. It is translated as CASSYGTGVGNTIYF.